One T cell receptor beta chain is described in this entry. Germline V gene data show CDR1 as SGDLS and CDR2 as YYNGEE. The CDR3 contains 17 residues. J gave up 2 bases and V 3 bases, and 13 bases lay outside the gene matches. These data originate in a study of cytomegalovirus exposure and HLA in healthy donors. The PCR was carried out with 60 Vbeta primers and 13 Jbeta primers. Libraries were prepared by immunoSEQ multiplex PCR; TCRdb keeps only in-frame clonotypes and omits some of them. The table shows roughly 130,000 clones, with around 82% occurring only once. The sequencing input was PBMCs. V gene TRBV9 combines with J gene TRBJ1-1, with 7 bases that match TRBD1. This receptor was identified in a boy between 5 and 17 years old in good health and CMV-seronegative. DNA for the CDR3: TGTGCCAGCAGCGCAGAGCCTTTTACAGGGGCAAACACTGAAGCTTTCTTT. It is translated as CASSAEPFTGANTEAFF.